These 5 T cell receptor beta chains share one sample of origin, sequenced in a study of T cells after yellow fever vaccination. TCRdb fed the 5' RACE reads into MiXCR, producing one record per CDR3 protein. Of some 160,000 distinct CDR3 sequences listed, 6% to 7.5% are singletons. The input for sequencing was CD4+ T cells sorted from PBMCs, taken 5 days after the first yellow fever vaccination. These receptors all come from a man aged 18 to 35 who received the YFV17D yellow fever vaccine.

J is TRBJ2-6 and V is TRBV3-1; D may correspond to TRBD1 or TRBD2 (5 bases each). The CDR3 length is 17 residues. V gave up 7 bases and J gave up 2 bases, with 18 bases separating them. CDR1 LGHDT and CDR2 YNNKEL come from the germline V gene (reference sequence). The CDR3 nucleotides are TGTGCCAGCACTCAACGGGGCTTAGCTACTGGGGCCAACGTCCTGACTTTC. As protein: CASTQRGLATGANVLTF.

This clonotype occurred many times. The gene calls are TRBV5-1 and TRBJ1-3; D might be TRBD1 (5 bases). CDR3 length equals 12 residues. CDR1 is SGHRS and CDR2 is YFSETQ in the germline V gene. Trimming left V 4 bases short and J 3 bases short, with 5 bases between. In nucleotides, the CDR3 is TGCGCCAGCAGCCAGGGTGGAAACACCATATATTTT. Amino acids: CASSQGGNTIYF.

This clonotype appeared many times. CDR3 nucleotides: TGTGCCAGCAGCCCCCCCGGCGGGGGCTCTTCTTCAGATACGCAGTATTTT. The encoded protein is CASSPPGGGSSSDTQYF. This chain links TRBV7-2 with TRBJ2-3; the D gene is possibly TRBD2 (7 bases). From germline, CDR1 is SGHTA and CDR2 FQGNSA. The V gene lost 5 bases and the J gene lost 4 bases, with 22 bases spanning the gap. The CDR3 totals 17 residues.

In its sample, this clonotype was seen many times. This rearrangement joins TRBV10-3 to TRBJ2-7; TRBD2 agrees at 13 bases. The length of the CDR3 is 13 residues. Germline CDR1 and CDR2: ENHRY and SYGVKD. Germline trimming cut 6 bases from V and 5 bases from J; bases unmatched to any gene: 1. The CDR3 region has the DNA TGTGCCATCAGAGGGACTAGCGGGGACGAGCAGTACTTC. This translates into CAIRGTSGDEQYF.

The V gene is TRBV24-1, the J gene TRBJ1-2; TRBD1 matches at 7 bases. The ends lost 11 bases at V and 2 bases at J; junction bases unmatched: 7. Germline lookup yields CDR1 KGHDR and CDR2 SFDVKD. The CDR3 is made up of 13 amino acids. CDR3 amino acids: CAISGTDNYGYTF. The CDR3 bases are TGTGCCATCTCCGGGACAGACAACTATGGCTACACCTTC.